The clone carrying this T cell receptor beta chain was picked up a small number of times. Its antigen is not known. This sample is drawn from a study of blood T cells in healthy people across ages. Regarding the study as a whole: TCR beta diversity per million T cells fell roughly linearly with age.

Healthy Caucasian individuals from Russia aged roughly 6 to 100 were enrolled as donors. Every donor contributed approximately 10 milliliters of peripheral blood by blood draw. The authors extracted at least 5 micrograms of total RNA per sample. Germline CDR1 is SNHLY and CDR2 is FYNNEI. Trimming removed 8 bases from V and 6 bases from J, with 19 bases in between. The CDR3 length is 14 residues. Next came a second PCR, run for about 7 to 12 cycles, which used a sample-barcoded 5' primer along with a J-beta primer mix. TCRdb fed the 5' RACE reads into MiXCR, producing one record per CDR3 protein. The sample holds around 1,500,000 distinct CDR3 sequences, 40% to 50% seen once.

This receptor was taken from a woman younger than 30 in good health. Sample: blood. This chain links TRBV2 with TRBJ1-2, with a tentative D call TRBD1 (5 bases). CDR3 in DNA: TGTGCCAGCGAGGCGGGCAGGGAGAGAGATGGCTACACCTTC. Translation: CASEAGRERDGYTF.